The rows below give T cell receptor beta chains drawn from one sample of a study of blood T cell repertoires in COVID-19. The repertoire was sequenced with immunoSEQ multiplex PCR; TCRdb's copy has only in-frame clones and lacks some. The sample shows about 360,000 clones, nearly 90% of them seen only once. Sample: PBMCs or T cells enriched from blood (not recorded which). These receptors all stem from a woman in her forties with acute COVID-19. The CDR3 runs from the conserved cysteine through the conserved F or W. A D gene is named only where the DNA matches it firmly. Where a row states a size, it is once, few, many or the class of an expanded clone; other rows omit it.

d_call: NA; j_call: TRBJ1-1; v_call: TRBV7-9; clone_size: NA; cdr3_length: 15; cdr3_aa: CASSLALGGDTEAFF; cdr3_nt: TGTGCCAGCAGCTTAGCTTTAGGGGGTGACACTGAAGCTTTCTTT
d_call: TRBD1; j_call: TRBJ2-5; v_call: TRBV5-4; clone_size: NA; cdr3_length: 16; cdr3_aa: CASSLGGGPYQETQYF; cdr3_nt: TGTGCCAGCAGCTTGGGAGGGGGCCCGTACCAAGAGACCCAGTACTTC
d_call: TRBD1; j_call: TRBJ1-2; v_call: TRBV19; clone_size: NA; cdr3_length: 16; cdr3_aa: CASSTPSGGQLYGYTF; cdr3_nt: TGTGCCAGTAGTACTCCCTCCGGGGGACAGCTCTATGGCTACACCTTC
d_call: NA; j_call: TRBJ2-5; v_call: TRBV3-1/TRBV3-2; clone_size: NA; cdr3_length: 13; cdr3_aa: CASSQGLSETQYF; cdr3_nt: TGTGCCAGCAGCCAAGGGCTCTCAGAGACCCAGTACTTC
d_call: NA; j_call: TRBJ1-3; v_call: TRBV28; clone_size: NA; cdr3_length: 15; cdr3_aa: CASSIGQSSGNTIYF; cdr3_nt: TGTGCCAGCAGCATCGGACAGAGCTCTGGAAACACCATATATTTT
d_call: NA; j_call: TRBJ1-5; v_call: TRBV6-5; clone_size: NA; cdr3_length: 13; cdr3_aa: CASSLDSHQPQHF; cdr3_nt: TGTGCCAGCAGTTTAGACAGTCATCAGCCCCAGCATTTT
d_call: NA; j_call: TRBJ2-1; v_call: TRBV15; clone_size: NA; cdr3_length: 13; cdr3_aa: CATSRDRGGEQFF; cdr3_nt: TGTGCCACCAGCAGAGACAGGGGCGGTGAGCAGTTCTTC
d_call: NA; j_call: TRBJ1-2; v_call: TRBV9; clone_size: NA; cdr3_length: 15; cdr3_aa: CASSVGGGPGHGYTF; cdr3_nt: TGTGCCAGCAGCGTAGGCGGCGGCCCGGGTCATGGCTACACCTTC
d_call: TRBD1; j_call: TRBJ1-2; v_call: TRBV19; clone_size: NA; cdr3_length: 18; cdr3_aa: CASSTQVRTGGADYGYTF; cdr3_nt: TGTGCCAGTAGTACACAAGTCAGGACAGGGGGCGCGGACTATGGCTACACCTTC
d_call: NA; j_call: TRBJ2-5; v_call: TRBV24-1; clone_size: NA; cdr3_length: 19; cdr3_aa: CATSDPGSKGGSARETQYF; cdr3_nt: TGTGCCACCAGTGATCCCGGTTCTAAAGGAGGTTCCGCGAGGGAGACCCAGTACTTC
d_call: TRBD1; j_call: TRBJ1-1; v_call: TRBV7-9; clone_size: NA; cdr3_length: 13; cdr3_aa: CASSNQGVTEAFF; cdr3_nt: TGTGCCAGCAGCAACCAGGGGGTCACTGAAGCTTTCTTT
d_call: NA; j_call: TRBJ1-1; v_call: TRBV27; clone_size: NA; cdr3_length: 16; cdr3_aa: CASTSRPGGARNEAFF; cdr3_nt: TGTGCCAGCACCTCCCGACCGGGGGGCGCCAGGAATGAAGCTTTCTTT
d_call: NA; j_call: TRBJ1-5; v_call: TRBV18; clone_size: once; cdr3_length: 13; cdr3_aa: CASSGGPGQPQHF; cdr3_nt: TGTGCCAGCTCCGGAGGGCCAGGACAGCCCCAGCATTTT
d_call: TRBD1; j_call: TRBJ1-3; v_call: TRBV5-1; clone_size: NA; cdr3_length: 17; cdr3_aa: CASSLATGRASGNTIYF; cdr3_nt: TGCGCCAGCAGCTTGGCGACAGGGAGAGCCTCTGGAAACACCATATATTTT
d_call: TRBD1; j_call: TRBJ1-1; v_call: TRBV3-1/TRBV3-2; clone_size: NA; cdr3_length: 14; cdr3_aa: CASSQADRETEAFF; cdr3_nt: TGTGCCAGCAGCCAAGCCGACAGGGAAACTGAAGCTTTCTTT
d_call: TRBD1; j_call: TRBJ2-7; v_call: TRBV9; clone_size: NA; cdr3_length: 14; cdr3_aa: CASSDLGQGYEQYF; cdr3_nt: TGTGCCAGCAGCGACCTCGGACAGGGCTACGAGCAGTACTTC
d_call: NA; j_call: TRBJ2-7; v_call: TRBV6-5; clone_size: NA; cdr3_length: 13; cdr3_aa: CASSYSGRYEQYF; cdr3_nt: TGTGCCAGCAGTTACTCTGGGCGCTACGAGCAGTACTTC
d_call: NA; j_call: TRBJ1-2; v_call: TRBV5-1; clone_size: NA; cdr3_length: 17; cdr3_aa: CASSLGAAGDGLYGYTF; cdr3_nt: TGCGCCAGCAGCTTGGGTGCTGCAGGGGATGGCCTCTATGGCTACACCTTC
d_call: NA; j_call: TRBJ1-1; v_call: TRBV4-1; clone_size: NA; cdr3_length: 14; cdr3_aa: CASSQVRVRTEAFF; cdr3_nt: TGCGCCAGCAGCCAAGTGAGAGTGAGGACTGAAGCTTTCTTT
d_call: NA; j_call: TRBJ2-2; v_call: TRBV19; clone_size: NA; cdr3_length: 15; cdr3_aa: CASNTDTVNTGELFF; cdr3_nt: TGTGCCAGTAATACAGACACAGTAAACACCGGGGAGCTGTTTTTT
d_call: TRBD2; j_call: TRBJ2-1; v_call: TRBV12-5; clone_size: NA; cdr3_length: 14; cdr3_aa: CASERGSTYNEQFF; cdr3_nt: TGTGCTAGTGAGCGGGGGTCGACCTACAATGAGCAGTTCTTC
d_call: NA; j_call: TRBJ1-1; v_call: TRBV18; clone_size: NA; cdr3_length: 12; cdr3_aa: CASGLGNTEAFF; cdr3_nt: TGTGCCAGTGGACTAGGGAACACTGAAGCTTTCTTT
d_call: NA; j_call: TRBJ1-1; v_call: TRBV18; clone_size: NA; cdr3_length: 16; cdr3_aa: CASSPLWGEVNTEAFF; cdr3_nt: TGTGCCAGCTCACCACTATGGGGGGAAGTGAACACTGAAGCTTTCTTT
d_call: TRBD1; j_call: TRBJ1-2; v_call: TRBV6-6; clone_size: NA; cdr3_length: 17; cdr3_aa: CASSPWGDRGSLGGYTF; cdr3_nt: TGTGCCAGCAGTCCCTGGGGGGACAGGGGATCCCTGGGGGGCTACACCTTC
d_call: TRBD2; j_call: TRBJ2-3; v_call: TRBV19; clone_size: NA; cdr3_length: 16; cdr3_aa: CASSHLAGGYTDTQYF; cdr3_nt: TGTGCCAGTAGTCACTTAGCGGGGGGGTACACAGATACGCAGTATTTT
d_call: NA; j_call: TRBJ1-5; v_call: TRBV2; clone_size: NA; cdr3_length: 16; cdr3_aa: CASRDLSAYSNQPQHF; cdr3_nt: TGTGCCAGCAGGGACTTGTCCGCCTATAGCAATCAGCCCCAGCATTTT
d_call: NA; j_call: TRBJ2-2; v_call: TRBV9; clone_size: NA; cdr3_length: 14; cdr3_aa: CASSVYRNTGELFF; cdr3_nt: TGTGCCAGCAGCGTATACAGAAACACCGGGGAGCTGTTTTTT
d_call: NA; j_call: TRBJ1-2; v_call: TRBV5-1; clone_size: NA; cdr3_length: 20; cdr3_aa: CASSLGAVTSSRTTTYGYTF; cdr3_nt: TGCGCCAGCAGCTTGGGGGCGGTTACCTCCTCCCGGACAACCACCTATGGCTACACCTTC
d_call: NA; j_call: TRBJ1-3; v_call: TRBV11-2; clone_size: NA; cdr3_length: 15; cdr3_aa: CASSLSHSSGNTIYF; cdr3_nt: TGTGCCAGCAGCTTATCCCATAGCTCTGGAAACACCATATATTTT
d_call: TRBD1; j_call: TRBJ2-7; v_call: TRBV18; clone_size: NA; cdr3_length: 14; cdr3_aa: CASSPNRDRYEQYF; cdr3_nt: TGTGCCAGCTCACCAAACCGGGACAGATACGAGCAGTACTTC
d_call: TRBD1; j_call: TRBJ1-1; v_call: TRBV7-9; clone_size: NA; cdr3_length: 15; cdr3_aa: CASSLAGGAYTEAFF; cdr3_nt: TGTGCCAGCAGCTTGGCAGGGGGCGCGTACACTGAAGCTTTCTTT
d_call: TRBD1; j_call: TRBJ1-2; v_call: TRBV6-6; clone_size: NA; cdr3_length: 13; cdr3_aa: CASSSGTDVGYTF; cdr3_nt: TGTGCCAGCAGCTCCGGGACAGATGTTGGCTACACCTTC
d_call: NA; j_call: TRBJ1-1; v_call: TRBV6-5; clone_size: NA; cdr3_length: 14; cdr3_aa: CASMEGLRNTEAFF; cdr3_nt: TGTGCCAGCATGGAGGGACTGAGGAACACTGAAGCTTTCTTT
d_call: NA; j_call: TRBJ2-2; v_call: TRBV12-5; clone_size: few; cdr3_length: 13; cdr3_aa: CASNLQGTGELFF; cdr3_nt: TGTGCTAGCAACCTTCAGGGCACCGGGGAGCTGTTTTTT
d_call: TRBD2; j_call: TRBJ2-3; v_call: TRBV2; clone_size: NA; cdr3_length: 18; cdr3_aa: CASSVRSSGLVGTDTQYF; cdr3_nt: TGTGCCAGCAGTGTTAGGTCTAGCGGGCTTGTAGGCACAGATACGCAGTATTTT
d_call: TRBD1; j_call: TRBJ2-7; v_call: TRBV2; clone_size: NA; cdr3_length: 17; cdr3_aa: CASSELGTGGAIDEQYF; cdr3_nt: TGTGCCAGCAGTGAATTGGGGACAGGGGGCGCTATCGACGAGCAGTACTTC
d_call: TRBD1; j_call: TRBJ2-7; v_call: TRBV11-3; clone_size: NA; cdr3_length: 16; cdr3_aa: CASSLYGTGESHEQYF; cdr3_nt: TGTGCCAGCAGCCTATATGGGACAGGGGAATCCCACGAGCAGTACTTC
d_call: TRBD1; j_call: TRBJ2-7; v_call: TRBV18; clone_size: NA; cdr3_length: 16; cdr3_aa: CASSPSTGQGGGEQYF; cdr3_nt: TGTGCCAGCTCACCATCGACGGGACAGGGGGGAGGCGAGCAGTACTTC
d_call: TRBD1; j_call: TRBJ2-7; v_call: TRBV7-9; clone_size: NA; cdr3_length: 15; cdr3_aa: CASSLIKTGRYEQYF; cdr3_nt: TGTGCCAGCAGCTTAATTAAGACAGGGCGCTACGAGCAGTACTTC
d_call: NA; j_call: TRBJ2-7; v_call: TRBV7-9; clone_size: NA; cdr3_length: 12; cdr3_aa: CASSLVEGEQYF; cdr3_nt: TGTGCCAGCAGCTTAGTGGAGGGCGAGCAGTACTTC
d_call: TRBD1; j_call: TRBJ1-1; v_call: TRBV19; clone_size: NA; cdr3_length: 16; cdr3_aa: CASSPTPDRGNTEAFF; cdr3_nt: TGTGCCAGTAGTCCCACCCCGGACAGGGGAAATACTGAAGCTTTCTTT
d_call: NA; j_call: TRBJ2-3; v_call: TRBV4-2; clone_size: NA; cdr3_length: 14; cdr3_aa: CASSQASDLDTQYF; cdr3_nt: TGTGCCAGCAGCCAAGCATCCGACTTAGATACGCAGTATTTT
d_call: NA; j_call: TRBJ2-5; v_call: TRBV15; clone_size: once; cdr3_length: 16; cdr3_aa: CATSRDQGRGEETQYF; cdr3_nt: TGTGCCACCAGCAGAGATCAGGGCAGGGGGGAAGAGACCCAGTACTTC
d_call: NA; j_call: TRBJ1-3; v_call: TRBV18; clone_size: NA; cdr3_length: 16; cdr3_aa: CASSRQDGFSGNTIYF; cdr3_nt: TGTGCCAGCTCACGACAGGACGGCTTCTCTGGAAACACCATATATTTT
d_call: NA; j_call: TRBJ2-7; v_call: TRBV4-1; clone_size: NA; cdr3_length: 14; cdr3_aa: CASSERLGPYEQYF; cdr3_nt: TGCGCCAGCAGCGAGCGACTGGGGCCCTACGAGCAGTACTTC
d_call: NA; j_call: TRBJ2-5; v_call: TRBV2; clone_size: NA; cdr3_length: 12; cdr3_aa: CASGYRAETQYF; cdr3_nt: TGTGCCAGCGGATACAGGGCGGAGACCCAGTACTTC
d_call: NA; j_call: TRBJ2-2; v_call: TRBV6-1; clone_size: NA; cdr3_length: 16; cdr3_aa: CASSEWGRKPTGELFF; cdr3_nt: TGTGCCAGCAGTGAATGGGGCAGAAAGCCCACCGGGGAGCTGTTTTTT
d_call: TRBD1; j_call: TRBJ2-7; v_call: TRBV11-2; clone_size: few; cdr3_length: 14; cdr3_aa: CASSSTGWDYEQYF; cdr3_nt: TGTGCCAGCAGCTCGACAGGGTGGGACTACGAGCAGTACTTC
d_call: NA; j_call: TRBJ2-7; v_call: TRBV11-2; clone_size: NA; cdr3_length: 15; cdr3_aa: CASSSHRGSGYEQYF; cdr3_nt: TGTGCCAGCAGCTCCCATCGGGGTTCTGGCTACGAGCAGTACTTC
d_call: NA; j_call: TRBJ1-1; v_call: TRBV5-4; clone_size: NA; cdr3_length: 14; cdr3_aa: CASSLEGLRTEAFF; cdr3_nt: TGTGCCAGCAGCTTGGAGGGGCTTCGGACTGAAGCTTTCTTT
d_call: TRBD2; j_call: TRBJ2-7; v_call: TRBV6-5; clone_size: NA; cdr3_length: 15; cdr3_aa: CASREGASGVYEQYF; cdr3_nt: TGTGCCAGCAGGGAGGGGGCTAGCGGGGTGTACGAGCAGTACTTC
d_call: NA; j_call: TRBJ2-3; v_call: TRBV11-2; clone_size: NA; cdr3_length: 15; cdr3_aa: CASSLGQGAEDTQYF; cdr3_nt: TGTGCCAGCAGCCTCGGCCAAGGGGCCGAGGATACGCAGTATTTT
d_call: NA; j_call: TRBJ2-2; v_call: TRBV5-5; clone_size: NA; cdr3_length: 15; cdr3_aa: CASSLGFGAAGELFF; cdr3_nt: TGTGCCAGCAGCTTAGGGTTTGGGGCGGCCGGGGAGCTGTTTTTT
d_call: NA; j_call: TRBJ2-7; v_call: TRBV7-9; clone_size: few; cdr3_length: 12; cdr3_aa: CASSLQGYEQYF; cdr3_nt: TGTGCCAGCAGCTTACAGGGGTACGAGCAGTACTTC
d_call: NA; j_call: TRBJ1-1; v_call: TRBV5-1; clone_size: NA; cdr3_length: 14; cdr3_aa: CASSFLDRNTEAFF; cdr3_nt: TGCGCCAGCAGCTTCCTCGACAGGAACACTGAAGCTTTCTTT
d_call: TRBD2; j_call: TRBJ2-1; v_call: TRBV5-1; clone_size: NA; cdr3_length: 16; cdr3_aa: CASSLPGTSGGNEQFF; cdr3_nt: TGCGCCAGCAGCTTGCCTGGGACTAGCGGGGGGAATGAGCAGTTCTTC
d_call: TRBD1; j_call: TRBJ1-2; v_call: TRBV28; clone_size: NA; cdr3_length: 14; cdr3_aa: CASSPGQVFYGYTF; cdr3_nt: TGTGCCAGCAGTCCGGGACAGGTTTTCTATGGCTACACCTTC